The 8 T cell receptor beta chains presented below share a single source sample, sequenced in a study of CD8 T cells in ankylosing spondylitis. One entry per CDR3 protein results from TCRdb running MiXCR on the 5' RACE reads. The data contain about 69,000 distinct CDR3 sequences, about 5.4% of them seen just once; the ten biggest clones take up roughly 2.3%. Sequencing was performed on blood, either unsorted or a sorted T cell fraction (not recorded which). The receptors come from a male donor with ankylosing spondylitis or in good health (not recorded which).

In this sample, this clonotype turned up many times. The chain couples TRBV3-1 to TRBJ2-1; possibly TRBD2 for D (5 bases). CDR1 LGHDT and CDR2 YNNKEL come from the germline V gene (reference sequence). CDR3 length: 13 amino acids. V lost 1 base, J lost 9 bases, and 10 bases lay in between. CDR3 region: CASSQGGLSEQFF. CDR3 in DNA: TGTGCCAGCAGCCAAGGAGGGTTGAGTGAGCAGTTCTTC.

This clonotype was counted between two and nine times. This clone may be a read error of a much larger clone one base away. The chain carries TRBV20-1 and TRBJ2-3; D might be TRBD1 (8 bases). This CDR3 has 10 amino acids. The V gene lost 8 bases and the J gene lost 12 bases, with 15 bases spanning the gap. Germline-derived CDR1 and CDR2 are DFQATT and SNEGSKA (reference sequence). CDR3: CSTGGVRQYF. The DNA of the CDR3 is TGCAGTACAGGGGGGGTCAGACAGTATTTT.

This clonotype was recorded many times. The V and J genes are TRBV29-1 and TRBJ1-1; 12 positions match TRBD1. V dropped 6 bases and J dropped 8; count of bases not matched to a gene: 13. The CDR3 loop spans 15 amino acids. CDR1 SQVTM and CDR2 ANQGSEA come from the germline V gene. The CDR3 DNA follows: TGCAGCGTGACAAAATCCGGGACAGGGGGCGTCGAAGCTTTCTTT. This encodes CSVTKSGTGGVEAFF.

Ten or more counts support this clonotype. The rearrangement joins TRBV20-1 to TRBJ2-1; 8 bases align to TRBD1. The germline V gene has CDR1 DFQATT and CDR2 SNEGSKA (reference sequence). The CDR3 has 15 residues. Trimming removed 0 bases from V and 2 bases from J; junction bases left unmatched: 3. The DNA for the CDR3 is TGCAGTGCTAGAGATAGGGACAGGCCCTACAATGAGCAGTTCTTC. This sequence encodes CSARDRDRPYNEQFF.

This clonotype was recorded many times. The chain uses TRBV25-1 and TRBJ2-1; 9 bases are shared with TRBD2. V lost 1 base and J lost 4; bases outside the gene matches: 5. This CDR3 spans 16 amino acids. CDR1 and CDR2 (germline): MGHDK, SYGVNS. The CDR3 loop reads CASSELTSGIYNEQFF. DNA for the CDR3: TGTGCCAGCAGTGAATTGACTAGCGGTATATACAATGAGCAGTTCTTC.

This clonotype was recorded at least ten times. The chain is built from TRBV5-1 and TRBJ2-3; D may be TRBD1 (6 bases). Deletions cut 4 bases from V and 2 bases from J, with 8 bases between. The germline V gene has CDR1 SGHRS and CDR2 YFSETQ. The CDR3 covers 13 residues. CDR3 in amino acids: CASSGQYTDTQYF. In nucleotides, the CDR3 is TGCGCCAGCAGCGGACAGTACACAGATACGCAGTATTTT. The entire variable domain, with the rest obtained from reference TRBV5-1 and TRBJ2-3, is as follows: KAGVTQTPRYLIKTRGQQVTLSCSPISGHRSVSWYQQTPGQGLQFLFEYFSETQRNKGNFPGRFSGRQFSNSRSEMNVSTLELGDSALYLCASSGQYTDTQYFGPGTRLTVL.

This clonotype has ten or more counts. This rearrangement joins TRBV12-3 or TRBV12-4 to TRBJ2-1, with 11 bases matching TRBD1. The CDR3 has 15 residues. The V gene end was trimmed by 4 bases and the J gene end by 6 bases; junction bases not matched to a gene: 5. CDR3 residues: CASSSTGTGGNEQFF. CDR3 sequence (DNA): TGTGCCAGCAGTTCAACCGGGACAGGGGGCAATGAGCAGTTCTTC.

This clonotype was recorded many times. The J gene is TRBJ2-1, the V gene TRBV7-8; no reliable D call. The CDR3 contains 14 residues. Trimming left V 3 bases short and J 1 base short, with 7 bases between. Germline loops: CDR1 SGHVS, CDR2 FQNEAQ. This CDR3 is CASSFSVSYNEQFF. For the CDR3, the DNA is TGTGCCAGCAGCTTCAGTGTGTCCTACAATGAGCAGTTCTTC.